The rows below give T cell receptor beta chains drawn from one sample of a study of shared clonotypes between healthy human individuals. Sequencing used immunoSEQ multiplex PCR; TCRdb keeps in-frame clones, though not all of them. The profile shows 600,000 or so clones, roughly 95% of them singletons. The sample was naive CD8+ T cells sorted from blood. Every receptor here comes from a woman in her thirties in good health. CDR3s include the opening cysteine and the closing phenylalanine or tryptophan. The D gene is left open where the match is weak. Expanded clones get a size class; other rows say once, few or many, or leave the size out.

J	V	size	D	CDR3	DNA
TRBJ2-7	TRBV19	NA	TRBD1	CASSIGQGYEQYF	TGTGCCAGTAGTATAGGACAGGGCTACGAGCAGTACTTC
TRBJ2-7	TRBV7-9	NA	NA	CASRGGPHEQYF	TGTGCCAGCAGGGGGGGGCCCCACGAGCAGTACTTC
TRBJ2-7	TRBV7-9	NA	TRBD1	CASSHPRTGTYEQYF	TGTGCCAGCAGCCATCCTAGGACAGGGACCTACGAGCAGTACTTC
TRBJ1-1	TRBV5-6	NA	NA	CASSFGAFAAF	TGTGCCAGCAGCTTCGGGGCCTTTGCCGCATTT
TRBJ2-2	TRBV5-5	NA	NA	CASNEDAGGTGELFF	TGTGCCAGCAACGAAGACGCGGGCGGCACCGGGGAGCTGTTTTTT
TRBJ2-2	TRBV30	NA	TRBD1	CAWGTGTGELFF	TGTGCCTGGGGGACAGGGACCGGGGAGCTGTTTTTT
TRBJ2-5	TRBV11-3	once	NA	CASSLVVGETQYF	TGTGCCAGCAGCTTAGTTGTAGGGGAGACCCAGTACTTC
TRBJ2-1	TRBV28	NA	TRBD1	CASSSGQGAYNEQFF	TGTGCCAGCAGTTCTGGACAGGGAGCCTACAATGAGCAGTTCTTC
TRBJ2-7	TRBV13	NA	NA	CASSPRGRAYFEQYF	TGTGCCAGCAGCCCACGGGGTAGGGCGTACTTCGAGCAGTACTTC
TRBJ1-5	TRBV27	few	NA	CASSLWAGGNQPQHF	TGTGCCAGCAGTTTATGGGCGGGGGGCAATCAGCCCCAGCATTTT
TRBJ2-7	TRBV6-1	NA	NA	CASSGGVTPYEQYF	TGTGCCAGCAGCGGAGGGGTGACCCCCTACGAGCAGTACTTC
TRBJ1-2	TRBV9	NA	NA	CASEGSNYGYTF	TGTGCCAGCGAGGGTTCCAACTATGGCTACACCTTC
TRBJ2-7	TRBV29-1	NA	NA	CSVRQDYEQYF	TGCAGCGTACGACAGGACTACGAGCAGTACTTC
TRBJ1-5	TRBV18	NA	TRBD1	CASSPHTPGQAPVTNYSNQPQHF	TGTGCCAGCTCACCACATACACCGGGACAGGCCCCGGTTACTAACTATAGCAATCAGCCCCAGCATTTT
TRBJ1-1	TRBV5-6	NA	TRBD1	CASSSRDRSPEAFF	TGTGCCAGCAGCTCGCGGGACAGATCCCCTGAAGCTTTCTTT
TRBJ2-7	TRBV6-5	NA	NA	CASSMGYEQYF	TGTGCCAGCAGTATGGGCTACGAGCAGTACTTC
TRBJ2-5	TRBV27	NA	TRBD2	CASSFRLAGVETQYF	TGTGCCAGCAGTTTTCGGCTAGCGGGAGTTGAGACCCAGTACTTC
TRBJ2-2	TRBV5-1	NA	NA	CASSLYGELFF	TGCGCCAGCAGCTTGTACGGGGAGCTGTTTTTT
TRBJ2-1	TRBV28	NA	TRBD2	CASSPVAGLYNEQFF	TGTGCCAGCAGTCCGGTAGCGGGCCTCTACAATGAGCAGTTCTTC
TRBJ2-1	TRBV7-8	NA	TRBD2	CASSLARGGYYNEQFF	TGTGCCAGCAGCTTAGCGCGGGGGGGGTACTACAATGAGCAGTTCTTC
TRBJ2-3	TRBV28	NA	NA	CASSSGLSTDTQYF	TGTGCCAGCAGTTCGGGACTTAGCACAGATACGCAGTATTTT
TRBJ2-1	TRBV27	NA	NA	CASSLFSVGVHEQFF	TGTGCCAGCAGTTTATTTAGCGTCGGAGTCCATGAGCAGTTCTTC
TRBJ1-2	TRBV6-5	NA	NA	CASSGGLPPFF	TGTGCCAGCAGTGGCGGCCTACCCCCATTCTTC
TRBJ1-5	TRBV28	NA	NA	CASTSKWSREMDQPQHF	TGTGCCAGCACCTCTAAGTGGTCCCGCGAAATGGATCAGCCCCAGCATTTT
TRBJ1-4	TRBV2	NA	NA	CASRSGTNEKLFF	TGTGCCAGTCGGAGTGGTACCAATGAAAAACTGTTTTTT
TRBJ2-7	TRBV28	NA	TRBD1	CASSLHRGFTYEQYF	TGTGCCAGCAGTTTGCACAGGGGATTCACCTACGAGCAGTACTTC
TRBJ2-1	TRBV19	NA	TRBD2	CASTTGLALYNEQFF	TGTGCCAGTACCACGGGACTAGCGTTATACAATGAGCAGTTCTTC
TRBJ2-1	TRBV7-9	once	TRBD1	CASTRGTGSYNEQFF	TGTGCCAGCACTAGGGGGACAGGCTCCTACAATGAGCAGTTCTTC
TRBJ2-7	TRBV27	NA	NA	CASSYGLNREDYEQYF	TGTGCCAGCAGTTATGGCCTCAACAGGGAGGACTACGAGCAGTACTTC
TRBJ1-5	TRBV19	NA	NA	CASPLGGGSNQPQHF	TGTGCCAGTCCCCTTGGGGGCGGAAGCAATCAGCCCCAGCATTTT
TRBJ2-5	TRBV7-2	NA	TRBD2	CASERGFQETQYF	TGTGCCTCGGAGCGGGGGTTTCAGGAGACCCAGTACTTC
TRBJ2-7	TRBV29-1	NA	TRBD2	CSVAGTSALEQYF	TGCAGCGTTGCCGGGACTAGCGCTCTCGAGCAGTACTTC
TRBJ2-1	TRBV30	NA	TRBD2	CAWSGFPPAGGGNEQFF	TGTGCCTGGAGTGGATTCCCTCCAGCGGGAGGAGGCAATGAGCAGTTCTTC
TRBJ2-7	TRBV4-1	NA	TRBD1	CASSQPGQGLYEQYF	TGCGCCAGCAGCCAACCGGGACAGGGGTTATACGAGCAGTACTTC
TRBJ2-5	TRBV15	NA	NA	CATSRDAATMNQETQYF	TGTGCCACCAGCAGAGATGCGGCGACTATGAACCAAGAGACCCAGTACTTC
TRBJ1-2	TRBV28	NA	NA	CASTLTGHYGYTF	TGTGCCAGCACTCTTACAGGCCACTATGGCTACACCTTC
TRBJ2-7	TRBV6-1	NA	TRBD1	CASSEAPRGQGSHEQYF	TGTGCCAGCAGTGAAGCGCCGAGGGGACAGGGGTCCCACGAGCAGTACTTC
TRBJ1-1	TRBV6-6	NA	TRBD1	CASSHWTGNTEAFF	TGTGCCAGCAGTCACTGGACAGGTAACACTGAAGCTTTCTTT
TRBJ2-3	TRBV7-9	NA	NA	CASSMTSTDTQYF	TGTGCCAGCAGCATGACAAGCACAGATACGCAGTATTTT
TRBJ2-5	TRBV6-1	NA	TRBD1	CASSDTGVGETQYF	TGTGCCAGCAGTGATACAGGGGTTGGGGAGACCCAGTACTTC
TRBJ1-2	TRBV2	once	NA	CASSEDLGANYGYTF	TGTGCCAGCAGTGAAGATCTTGGGGCAAACTATGGCTACACCTTC
TRBJ2-2	TRBV7-9	NA	NA	CASRHRWDGELFF	TGTGCCAGCAGGCACAGGTGGGACGGGGAGCTGTTTTTT
TRBJ2-3	TRBV29-1	NA	TRBD2	CSVDPTSEISMIPTDTQYF	TGCAGCGTTGATCCAACTAGCGAGATCTCGATGATACCCACAGATACGCAGTATTTT
TRBJ1-1	TRBV19	NA	NA	CASSTVSTTEAFF	TGTGCCAGTAGCACGGTTTCGACAACGGAAGCTTTCTTT
TRBJ1-3	TRBV27	NA	NA	CASRGGSSSGNTIYF	TGTGCCAGCAGGGGGGGTTCGAGCTCTGGAAACACCATATATTTT
TRBJ1-4	TRBV10-3	NA	NA	CAISDVGETTNEKLFF	TGTGCCATCAGTGATGTAGGGGAGACAACTAATGAAAAACTGTTTTTT
TRBJ1-2	TRBV7-9	NA	NA	CASSVQTGYRGYTF	TGTGCCAGCAGCGTCCAGACAGGCTATCGGGGCTACACCTTC
TRBJ2-7	TRBV30	NA	TRBD1	CAWSAGTGVVEQYF	TGTGCCTGGAGTGCCGGGACAGGGGTAGTCGAGCAGTACTTC
TRBJ2-2	TRBV10-1	NA	NA	CASSESGGTGELFF	TGCGCCAGCAGTGAGTCAGGAGGCACCGGGGAGCTGTTTTTT
TRBJ2-5	TRBV28	NA	NA	CASSLRGGAGETQYF	TGTGCCAGCAGTTTACGCGGAGGGGCTGGAGAGACCCAGTACTTC